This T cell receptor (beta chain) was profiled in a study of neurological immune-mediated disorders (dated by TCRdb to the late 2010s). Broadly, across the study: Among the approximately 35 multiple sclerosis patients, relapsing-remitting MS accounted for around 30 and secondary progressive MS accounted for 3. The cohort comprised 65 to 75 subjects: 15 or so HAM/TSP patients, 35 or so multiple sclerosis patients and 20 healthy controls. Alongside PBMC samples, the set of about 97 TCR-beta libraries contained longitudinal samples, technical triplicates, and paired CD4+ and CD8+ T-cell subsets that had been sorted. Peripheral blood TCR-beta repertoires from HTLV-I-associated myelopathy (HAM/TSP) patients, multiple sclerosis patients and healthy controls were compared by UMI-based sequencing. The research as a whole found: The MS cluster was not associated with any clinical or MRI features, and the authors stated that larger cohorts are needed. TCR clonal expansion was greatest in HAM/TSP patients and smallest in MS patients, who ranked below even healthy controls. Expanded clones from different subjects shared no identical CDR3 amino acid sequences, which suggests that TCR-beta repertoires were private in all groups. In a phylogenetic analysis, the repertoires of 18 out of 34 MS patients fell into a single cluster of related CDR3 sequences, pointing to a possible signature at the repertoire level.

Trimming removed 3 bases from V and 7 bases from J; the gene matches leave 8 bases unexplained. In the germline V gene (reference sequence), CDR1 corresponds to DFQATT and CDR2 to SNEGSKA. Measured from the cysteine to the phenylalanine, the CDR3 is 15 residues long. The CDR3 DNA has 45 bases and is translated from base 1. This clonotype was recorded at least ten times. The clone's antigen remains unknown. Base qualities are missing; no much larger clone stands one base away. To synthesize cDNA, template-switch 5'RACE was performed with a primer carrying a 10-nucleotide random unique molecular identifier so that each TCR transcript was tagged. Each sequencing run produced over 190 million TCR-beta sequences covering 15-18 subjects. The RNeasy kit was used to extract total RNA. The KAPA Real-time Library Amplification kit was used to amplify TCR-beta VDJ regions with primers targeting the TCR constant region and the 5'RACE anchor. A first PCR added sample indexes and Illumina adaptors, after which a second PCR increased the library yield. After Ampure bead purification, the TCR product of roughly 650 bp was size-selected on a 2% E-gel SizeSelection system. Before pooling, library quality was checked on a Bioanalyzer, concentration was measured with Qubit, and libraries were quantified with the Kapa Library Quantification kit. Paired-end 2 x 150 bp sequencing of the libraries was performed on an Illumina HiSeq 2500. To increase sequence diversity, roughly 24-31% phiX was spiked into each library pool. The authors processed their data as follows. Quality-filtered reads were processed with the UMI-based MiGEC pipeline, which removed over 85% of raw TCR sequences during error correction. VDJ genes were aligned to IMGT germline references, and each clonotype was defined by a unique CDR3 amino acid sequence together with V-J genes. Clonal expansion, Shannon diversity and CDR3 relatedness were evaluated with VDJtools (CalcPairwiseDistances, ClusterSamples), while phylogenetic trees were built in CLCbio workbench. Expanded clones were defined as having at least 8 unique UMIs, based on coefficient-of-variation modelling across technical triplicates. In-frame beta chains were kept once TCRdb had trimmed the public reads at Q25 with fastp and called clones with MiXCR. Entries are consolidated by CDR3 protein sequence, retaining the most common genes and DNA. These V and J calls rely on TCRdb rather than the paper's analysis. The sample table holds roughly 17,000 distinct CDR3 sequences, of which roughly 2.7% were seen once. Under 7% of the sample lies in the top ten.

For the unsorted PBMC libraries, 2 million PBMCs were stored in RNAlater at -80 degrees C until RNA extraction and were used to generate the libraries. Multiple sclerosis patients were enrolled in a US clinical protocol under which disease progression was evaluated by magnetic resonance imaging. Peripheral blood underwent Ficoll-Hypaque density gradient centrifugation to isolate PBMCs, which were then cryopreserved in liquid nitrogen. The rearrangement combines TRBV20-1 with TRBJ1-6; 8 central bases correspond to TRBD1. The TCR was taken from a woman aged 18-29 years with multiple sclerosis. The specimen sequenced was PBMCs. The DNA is TGCAGTGCTAGTCGATCAGGACAGGGAAATTCACCCCTCCACTTT. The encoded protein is CSASRSGQGNSPLHF.